Listed below are T cell receptor beta chains from one sample, sequenced in a study of beta chain features in type 1 diabetes. The protocol was immunoSEQ multiplex PCR, while the TCRdb copy is restricted to in-frame clones and leaves out a portion. The sample lists hundreds of thousands of clones; about 32% were seen once. Source material: naive CD4+ T cells from blood. The receptors originated from a man aged 18 to 29 in good health. Each CDR3 is given with its conserved first and last residue. A D gene is named only where the DNA matches it firmly. Some rows have no size entry. The others give once, few or many, or a class for an expanded clone.

clone_size	v_call	j_call	d_call	cdr3_aa	cdr3_nt
few	TRBV4-1	TRBJ1-5	NA	CASSQDGLKGNQPQHF	TGCGCCAGCAGCCAAGACGGGCTTAAGGGCAATCAGCCCCAGCATTTT
NA	TRBV10-3	TRBJ2-5	NA	CAISGPGGTQETQYF	TGTGCCATCAGTGGTCCTGGGGGAACACAAGAGACCCAGTACTTC
few	TRBV7-9	TRBJ2-7	TRBD2	CASSPTSGGSYEQYF	TGTGCCAGCAGCCCGACTAGCGGGGGCTCCTACGAGCAGTACTTC
NA	TRBV6-6	TRBJ2-7	NA	CATRQSPANYEQYF	TGTGCCACAAGGCAGAGCCCTGCAAACTACGAGCAGTACTTC
NA	TRBV4-2	TRBJ2-7	NA	CASSQGTRAYEQYF	TGTGCCAGCAGCCAAGGGACACGGGCTTACGAGCAGTACTTC
NA	TRBV29-1	TRBJ2-7	NA	CSVEDGLLQGEQYF	TGCAGCGTTGAAGACGGGCTGCTACAAGGCGAGCAGTACTTC
NA	TRBV25-1	TRBJ2-2	TRBD2	CASSEQVAGDNTGELFF	TGTGCCAGCAGTGAACAGGTAGCGGGAGATAACACCGGGGAGCTGTTTTTT
few	TRBV7-9	TRBJ2-5	NA	CASSSRVEGETQYF	TGTGCCAGCAGCTCCCGGGTGGAGGGCGAGACCCAGTACTTC
NA	TRBV5-1	TRBJ2-1	TRBD2	CASSQGLAGAYNEQFF	TGCGCCAGCAGCCAAGGACTAGCGGGAGCCTACAATGAGCAGTTCTTC
NA	TRBV30	TRBJ2-3	TRBD2	CAWTGLAGGISLLDTQYF	TGTGCCTGGACGGGACTAGCGGGAGGGATCAGTCTTTTAGATACGCAGTATTTT
NA	TRBV29-1	TRBJ2-5	NA	CSVRTRGEETQYF	TGCAGCGTCAGGACAAGGGGCGAGGAGACCCAGTACTTC
few	TRBV28	TRBJ2-3	TRBD2	CASRMRRERDTQYF	TGTGCCAGCAGGATGCGGCGGGAGAGAGATACGCAGTATTTT
NA	TRBV25-1	TRBJ2-4	NA	CASSEYWDKNIQYF	TGTGCCAGCAGTGAATATTGGGATAAAAACATTCAGTACTTC
NA	TRBV11-2	TRBJ2-3	TRBD2	CASSSDLAGGTDTQYF	TGTGCCAGCAGCTCAGACCTAGCGGGAGGCACAGATACGCAGTATTTT
NA	TRBV29-1	TRBJ2-3	NA	CSVGTVYTDTQYF	TGCAGCGTTGGTACAGTCTACACAGATACGCAGTATTTT
NA	TRBV25-1	TRBJ2-7	NA	CASSATLSYEQYF	TGTGCCAGCAGTGCTACCCTCTCCTACGAGCAGTACTTC
few	TRBV11-1	TRBJ2-2	NA	CASSLAPLTGELFF	TGTGCCAGCAGCTTAGCCCCTCTTACCGGGGAGCTGTTTTTT
few	TRBV11-2	TRBJ2-5	NA	CASSLVGVVTQYF	TGTGCCAGCAGCTTAGTTGGGGTGGTGACCCAGTACTTC
NA	TRBV7-2	TRBJ2-5	NA	CASSLLVFDLPTETQYF	TGTGCCAGCAGCTTACTTGTCTTCGACCTACCAACGGAGACCCAGTACTTC
NA	TRBV9	TRBJ2-5	NA	CASSGTDRVETQYF	TGTGCCAGCAGCGGAACGGATCGCGTGGAGACCCAGTACTTC
NA	TRBV18	TRBJ2-2	TRBD1	CASPGQSNTGELFF	TGTGCCAGCCCGGGACAGTCGAACACCGGGGAGCTGTTTTTT
NA	TRBV28	TRBJ2-1	NA	CASSFPYNEQFF	TGTGCCAGCAGTTTTCCCTACAATGAGCAGTTCTTC
NA	TRBV9	TRBJ1-1	NA	CASSVSGTTIEAFF	TGTGCCAGCAGCGTGAGTGGGACAACCATTGAAGCTTTCTTT
once	TRBV18	TRBJ1-1	TRBD1	CASSPQGARGTEAFF	TGTGCCAGCTCCCCCCAGGGGGCGAGGGGCACTGAAGCTTTCTTT
NA	TRBV30	TRBJ2-7	NA	CAWRLGGLGYEQYF	TGTGCCTGGAGGCTTGGAGGGTTAGGGTACGAGCAGTACTTC
few	TRBV30	TRBJ2-7	TRBD2	CAWSILAGYEQYF	TGTGCCTGGAGTATCCTAGCGGGGTACGAGCAGTACTTC
few	TRBV11-2	TRBJ2-1	NA	CASSIRGGSEQFF	TGTGCCAGCAGCATCCGAGGGGGTAGTGAGCAGTTCTTC
NA	TRBV30	TRBJ2-7	TRBD2	CACQMRLASYEQYF	TGTGCCTGTCAAATGAGACTAGCATCCTACGAGCAGTACTTC
few	TRBV29-1	TRBJ2-2	TRBD1	CSVQGARNTGELFF	TGCAGCGTTCAGGGGGCGCGAAACACCGGGGAGCTGTTTTTT
NA	TRBV15	TRBJ1-2	NA	CATSSGSGNPLGGYTF	TGTGCCACCAGCAGCGGTTCAGGGAACCCGCTGGGGGGCTACACCTTC
NA	TRBV25-1	TRBJ2-5	TRBD1	CASSGADRYQETQYF	TGTGCCAGCAGCGGGGCGGACAGGTACCAAGAGACCCAGTACTTC
few	TRBV2	TRBJ2-3	NA	CASSQESADTQYF	TGTGCCAGCAGCCAGGAGAGCGCAGATACGCAGTATTTT
once	TRBV5-4	TRBJ2-2	TRBD1	CASSWGDRDPGELFF	TGTGCCAGCAGCTGGGGGGACAGGGACCCCGGGGAGCTGTTTTTT